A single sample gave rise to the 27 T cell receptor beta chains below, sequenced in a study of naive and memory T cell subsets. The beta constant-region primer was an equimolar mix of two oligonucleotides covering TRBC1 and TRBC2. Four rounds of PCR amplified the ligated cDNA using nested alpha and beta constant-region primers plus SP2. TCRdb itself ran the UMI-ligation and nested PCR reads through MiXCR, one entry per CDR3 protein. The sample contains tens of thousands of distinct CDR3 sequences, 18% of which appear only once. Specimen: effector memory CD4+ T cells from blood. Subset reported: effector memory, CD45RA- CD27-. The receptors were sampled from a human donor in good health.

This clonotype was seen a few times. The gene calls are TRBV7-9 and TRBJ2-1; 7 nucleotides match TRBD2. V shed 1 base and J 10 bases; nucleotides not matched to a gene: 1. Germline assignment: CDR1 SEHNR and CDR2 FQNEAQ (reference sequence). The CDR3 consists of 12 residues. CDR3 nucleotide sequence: TGTGCCAGCAGCTTAGAACTAGCGGAGCAGTTCTTC. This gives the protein CASSLELAEQFF.

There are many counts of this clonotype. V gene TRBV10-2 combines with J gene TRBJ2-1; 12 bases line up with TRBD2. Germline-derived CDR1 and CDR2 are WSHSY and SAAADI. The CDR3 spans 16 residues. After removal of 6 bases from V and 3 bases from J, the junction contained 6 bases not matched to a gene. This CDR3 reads CASSVLAGGSYNEQFF. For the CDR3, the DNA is TGCGCCAGCAGCGTACTAGCGGGAGGAAGCTACAATGAGCAGTTCTTC.

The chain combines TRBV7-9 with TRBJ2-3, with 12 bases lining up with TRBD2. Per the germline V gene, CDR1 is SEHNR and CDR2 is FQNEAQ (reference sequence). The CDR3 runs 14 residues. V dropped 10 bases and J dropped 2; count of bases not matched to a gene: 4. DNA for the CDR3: TGTGCCACGCTAGCGGGAGGGTCCACAGATACGCAGTATTTT. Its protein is CATLAGGSTDTQYF.

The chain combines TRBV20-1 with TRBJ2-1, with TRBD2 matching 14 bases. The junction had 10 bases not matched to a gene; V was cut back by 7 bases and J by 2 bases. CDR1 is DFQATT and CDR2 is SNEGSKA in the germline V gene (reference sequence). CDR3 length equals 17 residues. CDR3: CSVAGTSGSGAYNEQFF. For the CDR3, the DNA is TGCAGTGTCGCCGGGACTAGCGGGAGTGGGGCCTACAATGAGCAGTTCTTC.

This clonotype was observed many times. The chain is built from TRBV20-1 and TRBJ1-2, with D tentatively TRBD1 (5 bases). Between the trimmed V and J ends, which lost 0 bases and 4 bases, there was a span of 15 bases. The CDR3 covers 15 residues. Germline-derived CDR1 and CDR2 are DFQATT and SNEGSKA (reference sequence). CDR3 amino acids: CSARDGAGLAYGYTF. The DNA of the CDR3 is TGCAGTGCTAGAGATGGAGCAGGGCTGGCCTATGGCTACACCTTC.

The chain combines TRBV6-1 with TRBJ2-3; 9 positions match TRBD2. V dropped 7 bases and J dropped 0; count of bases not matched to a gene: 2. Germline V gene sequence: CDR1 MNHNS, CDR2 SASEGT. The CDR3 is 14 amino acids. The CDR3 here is CASTTSGSTDTQYF. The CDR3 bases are TGTGCCAGCACTACTAGCGGGAGCACAGATACGCAGTATTTT.

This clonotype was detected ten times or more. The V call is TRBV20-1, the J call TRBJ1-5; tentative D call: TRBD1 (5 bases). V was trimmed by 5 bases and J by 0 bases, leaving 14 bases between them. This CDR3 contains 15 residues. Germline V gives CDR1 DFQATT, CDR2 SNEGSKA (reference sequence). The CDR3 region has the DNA TGCAGTGCTGCGAAAGGGGCTGGTAGCAATCAGCCCCAGCATTTT. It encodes CSAAKGAGSNQPQHF.

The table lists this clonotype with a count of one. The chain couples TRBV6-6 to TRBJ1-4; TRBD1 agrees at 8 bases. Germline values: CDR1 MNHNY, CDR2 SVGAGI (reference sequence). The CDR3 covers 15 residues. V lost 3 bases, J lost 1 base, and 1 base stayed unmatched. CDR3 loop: CASSYGQGTNEKLFF. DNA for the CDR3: TGTGCCAGCAGTTATGGACAGGGAACTAATGAAAAACTGTTTTTT.

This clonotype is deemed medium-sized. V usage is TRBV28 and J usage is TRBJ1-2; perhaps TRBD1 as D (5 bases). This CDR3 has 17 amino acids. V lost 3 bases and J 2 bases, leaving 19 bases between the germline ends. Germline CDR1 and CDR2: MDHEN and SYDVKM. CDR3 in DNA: TGTGCCAGCAGTTTCCCAGGGTTACAGTCCCTAAACTATGGCTACACCTTC. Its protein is CASSFPGLQSLNYGYTF.

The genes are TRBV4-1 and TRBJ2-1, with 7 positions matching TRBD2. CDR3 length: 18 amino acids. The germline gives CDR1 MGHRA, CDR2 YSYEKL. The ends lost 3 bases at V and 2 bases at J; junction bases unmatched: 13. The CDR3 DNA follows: TGCGCCAGCAGCCATGGTCCCGGGACTAAGTCCCCCTACAATGAGCAGTTCTTC. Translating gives CASSHGPGTKSPYNEQFF.

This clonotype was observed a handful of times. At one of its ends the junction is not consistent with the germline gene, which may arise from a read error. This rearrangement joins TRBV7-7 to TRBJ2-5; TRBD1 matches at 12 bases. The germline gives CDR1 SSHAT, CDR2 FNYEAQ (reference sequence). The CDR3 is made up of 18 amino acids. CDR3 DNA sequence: TGTGCTAGCAGCTCCAGCCGGGGACAGGGGGCTTCCCAAGAGACCCAGTACTTC. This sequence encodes CASSSSRGQGASQETQYF.

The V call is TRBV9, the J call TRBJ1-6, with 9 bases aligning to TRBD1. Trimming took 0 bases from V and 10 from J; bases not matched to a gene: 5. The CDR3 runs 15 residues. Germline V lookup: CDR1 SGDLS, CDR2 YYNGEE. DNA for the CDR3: TGTGCCAGCAGCGTAGAGGGACAGGGAACCTCACCCCTCCACTTT. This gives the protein CASSVEGQGTSPLHF.

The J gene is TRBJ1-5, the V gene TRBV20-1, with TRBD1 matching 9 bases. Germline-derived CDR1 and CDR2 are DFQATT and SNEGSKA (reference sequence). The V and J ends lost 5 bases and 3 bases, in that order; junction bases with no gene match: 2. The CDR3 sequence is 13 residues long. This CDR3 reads CSAGQGYNQPQHF. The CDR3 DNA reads TGCAGTGCTGGACAGGGGTACAATCAGCCCCAGCATTTT.

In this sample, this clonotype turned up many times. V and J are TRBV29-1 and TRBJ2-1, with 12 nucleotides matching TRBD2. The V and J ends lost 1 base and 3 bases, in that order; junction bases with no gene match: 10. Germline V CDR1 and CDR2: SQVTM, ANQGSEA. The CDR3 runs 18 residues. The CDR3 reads CSVEGVWTSGINYNEQFF. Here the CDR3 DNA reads TGCAGCGTTGAAGGAGTGTGGACTAGCGGGATTAACTACAATGAGCAGTTCTTC.

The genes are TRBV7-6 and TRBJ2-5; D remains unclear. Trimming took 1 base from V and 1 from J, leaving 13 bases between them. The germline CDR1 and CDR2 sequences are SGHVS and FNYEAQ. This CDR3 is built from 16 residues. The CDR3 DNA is TGTGCCAGCAGCTTAGGATTTAAGGGAATCCAAGAGACCCAGTACTTC. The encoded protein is CASSLGFKGIQETQYF.

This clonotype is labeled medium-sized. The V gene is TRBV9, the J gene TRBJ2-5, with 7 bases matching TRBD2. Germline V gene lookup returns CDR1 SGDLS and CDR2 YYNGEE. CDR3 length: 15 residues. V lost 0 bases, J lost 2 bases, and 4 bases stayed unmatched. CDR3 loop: CASSVDGGSQETQYF. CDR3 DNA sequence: TGTGCCAGCAGCGTAGATGGCGGGAGTCAAGAGACCCAGTACTTC.

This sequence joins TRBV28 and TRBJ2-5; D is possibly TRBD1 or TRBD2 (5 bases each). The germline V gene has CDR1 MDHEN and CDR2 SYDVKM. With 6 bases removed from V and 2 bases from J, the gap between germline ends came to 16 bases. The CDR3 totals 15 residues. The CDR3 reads CASRLGVLGQETQYF. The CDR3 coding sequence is TGTGCCAGCAGATTGGGGGTCTTGGGGCAAGAGACCCAGTACTTC.

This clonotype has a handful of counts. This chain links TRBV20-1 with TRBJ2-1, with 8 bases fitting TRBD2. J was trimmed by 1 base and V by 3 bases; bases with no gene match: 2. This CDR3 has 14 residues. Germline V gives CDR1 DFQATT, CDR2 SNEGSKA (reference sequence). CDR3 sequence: CSARGLESYNEQFF. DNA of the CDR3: TGCAGTGCTAGGGGACTAGAGTCCTACAATGAGCAGTTCTTC.

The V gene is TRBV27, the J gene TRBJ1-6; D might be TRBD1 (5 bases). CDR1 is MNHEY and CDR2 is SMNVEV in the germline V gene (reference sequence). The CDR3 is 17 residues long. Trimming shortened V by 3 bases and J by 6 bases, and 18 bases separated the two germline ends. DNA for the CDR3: TGTGCCAGCAGTTTGCGTCGGGGGTCCGCTAGTAATTCACCCCTCCACTTT. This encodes CASSLRRGSASNSPLHF.

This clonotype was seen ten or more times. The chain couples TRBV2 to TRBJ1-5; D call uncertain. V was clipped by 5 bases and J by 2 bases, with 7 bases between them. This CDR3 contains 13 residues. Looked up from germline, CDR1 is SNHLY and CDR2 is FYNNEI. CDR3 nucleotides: TGTGCCAGCAGTATCGATGGCAATCAGCCCCAGCATTTT. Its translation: CASSIDGNQPQHF.

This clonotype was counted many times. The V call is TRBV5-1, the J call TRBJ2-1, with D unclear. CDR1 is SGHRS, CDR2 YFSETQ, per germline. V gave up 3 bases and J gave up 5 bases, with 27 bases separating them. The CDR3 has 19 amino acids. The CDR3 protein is CASSSPFPRTLIKHNEQFF. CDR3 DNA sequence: TGCGCCAGCAGCTCTCCCTTCCCCCGCACTTTGATCAAACACAATGAGCAGTTCTTC.

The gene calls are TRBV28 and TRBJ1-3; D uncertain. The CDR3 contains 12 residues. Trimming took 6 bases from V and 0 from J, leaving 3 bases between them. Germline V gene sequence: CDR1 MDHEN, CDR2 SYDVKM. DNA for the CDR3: TGTGCCAGCAGCTACTCTGGAAACACCATATATTTT. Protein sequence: CASSYSGNTIYF.

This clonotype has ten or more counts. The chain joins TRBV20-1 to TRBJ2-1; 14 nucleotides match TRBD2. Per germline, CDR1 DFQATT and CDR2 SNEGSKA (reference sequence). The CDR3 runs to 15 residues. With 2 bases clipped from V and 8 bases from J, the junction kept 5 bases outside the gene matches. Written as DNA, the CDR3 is TGCAGTGCTAGACCGGGACTAGCGGGAGCCCATGAGCAGTTCTTC. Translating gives CSARPGLAGAHEQFF.

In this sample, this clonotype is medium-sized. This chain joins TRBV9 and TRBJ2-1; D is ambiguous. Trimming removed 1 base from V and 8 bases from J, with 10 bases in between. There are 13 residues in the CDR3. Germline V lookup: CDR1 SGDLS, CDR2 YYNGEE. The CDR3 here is CASSVRGVDEQFF. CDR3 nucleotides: TGTGCCAGCAGCGTACGAGGAGTGGATGAGCAGTTCTTC.

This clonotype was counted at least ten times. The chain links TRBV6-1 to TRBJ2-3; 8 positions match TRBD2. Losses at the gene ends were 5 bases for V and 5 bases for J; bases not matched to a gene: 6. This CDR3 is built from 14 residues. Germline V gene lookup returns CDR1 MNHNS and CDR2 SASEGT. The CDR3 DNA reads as TGTGCCAGCAGTTTCGGACTAGCAAAAGATACGCAGTATTTT. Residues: CASSFGLAKDTQYF.

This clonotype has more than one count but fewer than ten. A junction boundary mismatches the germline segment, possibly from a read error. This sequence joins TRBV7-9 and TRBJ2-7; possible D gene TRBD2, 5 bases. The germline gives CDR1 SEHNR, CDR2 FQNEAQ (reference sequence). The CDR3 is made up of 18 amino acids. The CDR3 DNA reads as TGTGCCAGCAGCATAGCAAGTCACCGACGGGGTTACTCCTACGAGCAGTACTTC. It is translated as CASSIASHRRGYSYEQYF.

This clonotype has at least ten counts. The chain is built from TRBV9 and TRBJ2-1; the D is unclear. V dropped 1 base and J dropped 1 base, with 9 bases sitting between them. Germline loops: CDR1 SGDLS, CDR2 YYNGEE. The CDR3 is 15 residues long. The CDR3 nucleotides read TGTGCCAGCAGCGTAAACGTTGTGTCCTACAATGAGCAGTTCTTC. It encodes CASSVNVVSYNEQFF.